Listed here are 31 T cell receptor beta chains from one sample, sequenced in a study of cytomegalovirus exposure and HLA in healthy donors. PCR employed 60 Vbeta and 13 Jbeta primers. Method: immunoSEQ multiplex PCR; TCRdb's copy keeps in-frame clones and lacks some. The data hold 120,000 to 150,000 clones, with 80% observed a single time. Sequenced sample: PBMCs. These receptor sequences come from a man aged 25 to 45 in good health and CMV-seronegative.

Notes on this clone: The junction differs from germline at one of its ends, possibly a read error. The chain links TRBV7-7 to TRBJ2-5; unclear D gene. The CDR3 loop spans 13 amino acids. The germline CDR1 and CDR2 sequences are SSHAT and FNYEAQ (reference sequence). Written as DNA, the CDR3 is TGTGCTAGCAGCCAGGCTTCCAAAGGGACCCAGTACTTC. Encoded protein: CASSQASKGTQYF.

The chain carries TRBV28 and TRBJ1-2; a weak D match, TRBD1 (5 bases). CDR1 MDHEN and CDR2 SYDVKM come from the germline V gene. The CDR3 is 13 amino acids. Between the trimmed V and J ends, which lost 2 bases and 8 bases, there was a span of 12 bases. The CDR3, as DNA: TGTGCCAGCAGTTTAGCCCGGGGGAACGGCTACACCTTC. It yields the protein CASSLARGNGYTF.

J is TRBJ2-3 and V is TRBV19, with 12 bases that match TRBD1. This CDR3 has 15 amino acids. J was trimmed by 7 bases and V by 2 bases; bases with no gene match: 4. The germline V gene has CDR1 LNHDA and CDR2 SQIVND (reference sequence). CDR3 protein: CASSIRGTGGNTQYF. The CDR3 DNA reads TGTGCCAGTAGTATAAGGGGGACAGGGGGCAATACGCAGTATTTT.

The V call is TRBV11-2, the J call TRBJ2-5; 12 bases match TRBD2. The germline V gene encodes CDR1 SGHAT and CDR2 FQNNGV. The junction had 4 bases not matched to a gene; V was cut back by 3 bases and J by 5 bases. CDR3 length: 15 residues. For the CDR3, the DNA is TGTGCCAGCAGCTTCGGACTAGCGGGGATGGAGACCCAGTACTTC. Its translation is CASSFGLAGMETQYF. Drawing the rest from reference TRBV11-2 and TRBJ2-5, the complete variable domain is EAGVAQSPRYKIIEKRQSVAFWCNPISGHATLYWYQQILGQGPKLLIQFQNNGVVDDSQLPKDRFSAERLKGVDSTLKIQPAKLEDSAVYLCASSFGLAGMETQYFGPGTRLLVL.

This chain links TRBV6-1 with TRBJ2-7, with 7 bases fitting TRBD2. Unmatched junction bases numbered 8, after V lost 6 bases and J lost 0 bases. Per germline, CDR1 MNHNS and CDR2 SASEGT. This CDR3 is 15 amino acids long. The DNA for the CDR3 is TGTGCCAGCAGCGTTAGCGGGTCAGCCTCCTACGAGCAGTACTTC. Its protein product is CASSVSGSASYEQYF.

The chain employs TRBV5-4 and TRBJ2-3; TRBD2 matches 7 bases. The CDR3 runs to 16 residues. J lost 2 bases, V lost 4 bases, and 10 bases had no gene match. Germline loops: CDR1 SGHNT, CDR2 YYREEE (reference sequence). CDR3 nucleotide sequence: TGTGCCAGCAGCGCCAGTCTAGCGGAGAACACAGATACGCAGTATTTT. Encoded protein: CASSASLAENTDTQYF.

This clone was recorded a few times. This rearrangement joins TRBV2 to TRBJ1-3; weak D call: TRBD1 (5 bases). V dropped 7 bases and J dropped 0 bases, with 13 bases sitting between them. The CDR3 length is 15 residues. Per germline, CDR1 SNHLY and CDR2 FYNNEI. The CDR3, as DNA: TGTGCCAGCACTTTGCAGGGTGGCTCTGGAAACACCATATATTTT. This gives the protein CASTLQGGSGNTIYF.

The rearrangement uses TRBV2 and TRBJ1-5, with 8 bases fitting TRBD1. Losses at the gene ends were 8 bases for V and 7 bases for J; bases not matched to a gene: 10. From germline, CDR1 is SNHLY and CDR2 FYNNEI. The CDR3 is 14 residues long. CDR3 sequence reads: CASGQGGEVQPQHF. CDR3 sequence (DNA): TGTGCCAGCGGACAGGGAGGTGAGGTACAGCCCCAGCATTTT.

CDR3 nucleotides: TGTGCCTGGAGCTCAGCGGGAGTGGGTCCAGATACGCAGTATTTT. Translated, it gives CAWSSAGVGPDTQYF. The chain joins TRBV30 to TRBJ2-3, with 8 bases lining up with TRBD2. The CDR3 is 15 amino acids. V lost 3 bases to trimming and J lost 4 bases; unmatched junction nucleotides: 9. The germline gives CDR1 GTSNPN, CDR2 SVGIG (reference sequence).

V is TRBV7-9 and J is TRBJ2-3; D gene uncertain. V lost 3 bases, J lost 0 bases, and 7 bases lay in between. This CDR3 contains 14 residues. Germline V gives CDR1 SEHNR, CDR2 FQNEAQ (reference sequence). CDR3 loop: CASSFSGSTDTQYF. The CDR3 DNA is TGTGCCAGCAGCTTCTCAGGTAGCACAGATACGCAGTATTTT.

The chain couples TRBV30 to TRBJ1-1, with a possible D match to TRBD1 (6 bases). The length of the CDR3 is 15 residues. CDR1 GTSNPN and CDR2 SVGIG come from the germline V gene (reference sequence). Trimming took off 3 bases at V and 0 bases at J, with 14 bases between the two ends. This chain's CDR3 is CAWSRGPSMNTEAFF. CDR3 in DNA: TGTGCCTGGAGCAGGGGTCCTTCCATGAACACTGAAGCTTTCTTT. Drawing the rest from reference TRBV30 and TRBJ1-1, the complete variable domain is SQTIHQWPATLVQPVGSPLSLECTVEGTSNPNLYWYRQAAGRGLQLLFYSVGIGQISSEVPQNLSASRPQDRQFILSSKKLLLSDSGFYLCAWSRGPSMNTEAFFGQGTRLTVV.

V and J are TRBV19 and TRBJ2-7; D unresolved. The CDR3 spans 13 residues. Per the germline V gene, CDR1 is LNHDA and CDR2 is SQIVND (reference sequence). Trimming stripped 2 bases from V and 5 bases from J, with 10 bases between. DNA for the CDR3: TGTGCCAGTAGTATACGAGCAGGAAACGAGCAGTACTTC. This translates into CASSIRAGNEQYF.

This sequence joins TRBV5-1 and TRBJ2-7, with 8 positions matching TRBD2. With 4 bases clipped from V and 6 bases from J, the junction kept 6 bases outside the gene matches. The CDR3 runs to 13 residues. Germline V CDR1 and CDR2: SGHRS, YFSETQ. CDR3 protein: CASSPREGSEQYF. Written as DNA, the CDR3 is TGCGCCAGCAGCCCCCGGGAGGGGTCCGAGCAGTACTTC.

CDR3 sequence (DNA): TGTGCCAGCAGCTTACCTAGCGGGAAATACAATGAGCAGTTCTTC. Amino acids: CASSLPSGKYNEQFF. The chain couples TRBV28 to TRBJ2-1, with 9 positions matching TRBD2. V shed 6 bases and J 4 bases; nucleotides not matched to a gene: 7. Germline-derived CDR1 and CDR2 are MDHEN and SYDVKM. The CDR3 length is 15 residues.

The rearrangement links TRBV2 to TRBJ1-5; D is possibly TRBD1 (6 bases). Germline V gene sequence: CDR1 SNHLY, CDR2 FYNNEI. CDR3 length equals 15 residues. Trimming left V 6 bases short and J 2 bases short, with 14 bases between. As DNA, the CDR3 is TGTGCCAGCAGCCCGGGGGGGCAGGGCAATCAGCCCCAGCATTTT. It encodes CASSPGGQGNQPQHF.

The chain recombines TRBV6-5 with TRBJ1-2; possible D gene TRBD1, 6 bases. This CDR3 has 12 residues. Germline CDR1 is MNHEY and CDR2 is SVGAGI. Trimming pared 5 bases from V and 6 bases from J, leaving 10 bases between. DNA for the CDR3: TGTGCCAGCAGTAAAACAGGGAATGGCTACACCTTC. This encodes CASSKTGNGYTF.

The rearrangement links TRBV7-6 to TRBJ2-7; the match to TRBD1 covers 7 bases. Germline V gene sequence: CDR1 SGHVS, CDR2 FNYEAQ. J lost 3 bases, V lost 0 bases, and 2 bases had no gene match. The CDR3 runs to 14 residues. The CDR3 loop is CASSLAGQNYEQYF. The DNA of the CDR3 is TGTGCCAGCAGCTTAGCGGGACAGAACTACGAGCAGTACTTC.

CDR3 nucleotide sequence: TGTGCCAGCAGCTCGACAGGGGTTAATGACTATGGCTACACCTTC. Protein product: CASSSTGVNDYGYTF. This chain joins TRBV5-4 and TRBJ1-2, with TRBD1 identical over 8 bases. Germline CDR1 and CDR2: SGHNT and YYREEE (reference sequence). The CDR3 has 15 residues. V shed 3 bases, J shed 3 bases, and the junction held 7 bases outside the gene matches.

The chain uses TRBV6-5 and TRBJ2-1; 12 bases are a match to TRBD2. The V gene end was trimmed by 5 bases and the J gene end by 7 bases; junction bases not matched to a gene: 3. This CDR3 has 14 residues. Germline CDR1 MNHEY, CDR2 SVGAGI. The CDR3 spells CASSMGTSGNEQFF. The CDR3 DNA reads as TGTGCCAGCAGTATGGGGACTAGCGGGAATGAGCAGTTCTTC.

The J gene is TRBJ1-4, the V gene TRBV2; D is possibly TRBD1 (6 bases). From germline, CDR1 is SNHLY and CDR2 FYNNEI. The CDR3 totals 14 residues. V was clipped by 5 bases and J by 5 bases, with 12 bases between them. In DNA, the CDR3 is TGTGCCAGCAGTTCACAGGGCGGCAATGAAAAACTGTTTTTT. Translated, it gives CASSSQGGNEKLFF.

The chain combines TRBV4-1 with TRBJ1-2, with a possible D match to TRBD1 (6 bases). In germline, CDR1 is MGHRA, CDR2 YSYEKL. Trimming stripped 5 bases from V and 4 bases from J, with 17 bases between. The CDR3 covers 15 residues. CDR3 sequence: CASSERQVETYGYTF. In nucleotides, the CDR3 is TGCGCCAGCAGCGAACGACAGGTGGAGACCTATGGCTACACCTTC.

The CDR3: CASSAGLAGGLYEQYF. The CDR3 DNA reads as TGTGCCAGTAGTGCCGGACTAGCGGGAGGACTATACGAGCAGTACTTC. The chain employs TRBV19 and TRBJ2-7; 14 nucleotides line up with TRBD2. V lost 5 bases to trimming and J lost 4 bases; unmatched junction nucleotides: 7. The CDR3 runs 16 residues. Germline V gives CDR1 LNHDA, CDR2 SQIVND (reference sequence).

V is TRBV19 and J is TRBJ1-5; D is unresolved. The CDR3 runs to 16 residues. Trimming removed 3 bases at V and 5 bases at J, with 17 bases between. Germline assignment: CDR1 LNHDA and CDR2 SQIVND (reference sequence). The CDR3 here is CASSIFTGGRDQPQHF. The CDR3 nucleotides are TGTGCCAGTAGTATTTTTACGGGAGGGAGGGATCAGCCCCAGCATTTT.

This rearrangement joins TRBV10-1 to TRBJ2-7; 8 bases are shared with TRBD2. V lost 3 bases and J lost 4; bases outside the gene matches: 11. Per germline, CDR1 WNHNN and CDR2 SYGVQD (reference sequence). The CDR3 spans 16 residues. CDR3 loop: CASSDTGASGLYEQYF. In DNA, the CDR3 is TGCGCCAGCAGTGATACCGGGGCTAGCGGGTTGTACGAGCAGTACTTC.

The chain carries TRBV5-4 and TRBJ2-7; the D gene is possibly TRBD2 (5 bases). The CDR3 runs to 15 residues. CDR1 and CDR2 (germline): SGHNT, YYREEE (reference sequence). The V end was cut by 4 bases, the J end by 0 bases, with 14 bases between. In DNA, the CDR3 is TGTGCCAGCAGCCCGGCGGGTTACAGCTCCTACGAGCAGTACTTC. Translated: CASSPAGYSSYEQYF. The entire variable domain, with the rest obtained from reference TRBV5-4 and TRBJ2-7, is as follows: ETGVTQSPTHLIKTRGQQVTLRCSSQSGHNTVSWYQQALGQGPQFIFQYYREEENGRGNFPPRFSGLQFPNYSSELNVNALELDDSALYLCASSPAGYSSYEQYFGPGTRLTVT.

This clone was detected a few times. The rearrangement joins TRBV5-1 to TRBJ1-4, with 7 nucleotides matching TRBD1. This CDR3 is 16 amino acids long. Germline CDR1 reads SGHRS; CDR2 reads YFSETQ. V lost 3 bases, J lost 3 bases, and 8 bases stayed unmatched. CDR3 in DNA: TGCGCCAGCAGCTATCTGACAGGGCCCTCTAATGAAAAACTGTTTTTT. Residues: CASSYLTGPSNEKLFF.

V and J are TRBV25-1 and TRBJ2-7; 11 bases line up with TRBD2. From germline, CDR1 is MGHDK and CDR2 SYGVNS. Trimming cost V 5 bases and J 3 bases; bases outside gene matches: 3. This CDR3 is built from 14 residues. This CDR3 reads CASSTGLADYEQYF. The CDR3 DNA reads TGTGCCAGCAGTACGGGACTAGCGGACTACGAGCAGTACTTC.

The chain employs TRBV5-1 and TRBJ1-2; D perhaps matches TRBD1 (5 bases). CDR3 size: 14 residues. Germline CDR1 and CDR2: SGHRS and YFSETQ. V was clipped by 5 bases and J by 4 bases, with 15 bases between them. CDR3 bases: TGCGCCAGCAGTCCGCAACAGGCGCTCTATGGCTACACCTTC. This gives the protein CASSPQQALYGYTF.

The chain carries TRBV5-1 and TRBJ1-1; no definite D call. The CDR3 runs 14 residues. The V and J ends lost 1 base and 4 bases respectively, with 11 bases between them. Looked up from germline, CDR1 is SGHRS and CDR2 is YFSETQ. CDR3 in DNA: TGCGCCAGCAGCTTGTTTTCGGAGGGCACTGAAGCTTTCTTT. It is translated as CASSLFSEGTEAFF.

This rearrangement joins TRBV5-1 to TRBJ2-7; 12 bases fit TRBD2. The CDR3 totals 15 residues. After removal of 3 bases from V and 3 bases from J, the junction contained 4 bases not matched to a gene. Germline values: CDR1 SGHRS, CDR2 YFSETQ. As DNA, the CDR3 is TGCGCCAGCAGCTCCGTGACTAGCGGGAGCTACGAGCAGTACTTC. This gives the protein CASSSVTSGSYEQYF.

The chain uses TRBV7-3 and TRBJ2-2, with TRBD1 identical over 8 bases. There are 15 residues in the CDR3. In germline, CDR1 is SGHTA, CDR2 FQGTGA. The V segment lost 2 bases and the J segment 8 bases; nucleotides outside the gene matches: 7. The CDR3 DNA sequence: TGTGCCAGCAGCTTATCACGACAGGGGTCTGGGGAGCTGTTTTTT. Protein product: CASSLSRQGSGELFF.